A selection of T cell receptor beta chains follows, all from one sample in a study of T-cell reconstitution after alpha-beta-depleted transplantation in children. TCRdb processed the PCR reads anew with MiXCR; each CDR3 protein has one entry. The data show 800,000 to 1,000,000 distinct CDR3 sequences, about 29% seen once. Here the sequenced sample was PBMCs, mostly from graft donor cells, taken 360 days after TCRalphabeta/CD19-depleted stem cell transplant. These receptors all come from a boy under three years old who had a stem cell transplant for SCID, so the T cells may come from the graft donor. CDR3s include the opening cysteine and the closing phenylalanine or tryptophan. Each record gives: clone size, J gene, D gene, V gene, CDR3 protein, CDR3 DNA. The D gene is left open where the match is weak. Clone size is shown for a subset of rows, as once, few, many or a class of expanded clone.

abundance: few; j_gene: TRBJ2-2; d_gene: TRBD2; v_gene: TRBV6-1; CDR3aa: CASWRGVSTGELFF; CDR3nt: TGTGCCAGCTGGCGGGGGGTGTCCACCGGGGAGCTGTTTTTT
abundance: once; j_gene: TRBJ2-2; d_gene: -; v_gene: TRBV12-3/TRBV12-4; CDR3aa: CASSFWGLGANTGELFF; CDR3nt: TGTGCCAGCAGTTTCTGGGGGCTCGGAGCGAACACCGGGGAGCTGTTTTTT
abundance: few; j_gene: TRBJ2-1; d_gene: -; v_gene: TRBV7-2; CDR3aa: CASSPEGSSYNEQFF; CDR3nt: TGTGCCAGCAGCCCAGAGGGTAGCTCCTACAATGAGCAGTTCTTC
abundance: few; j_gene: TRBJ2-1; d_gene: TRBD1; v_gene: TRBV12-3/TRBV12-4; CDR3aa: CATWTGGNEQFF; CDR3nt: TGTGCCACATGGACAGGGGGCAATGAGCAGTTCTTC
abundance: -; j_gene: TRBJ1-1; d_gene: -; v_gene: TRBV6-5; CDR3aa: CASSYSTGTVMNTEAFF; CDR3nt: TGTGCCAGCAGTTACTCGACCGGGACGGTCATGAACACTGAAGCTTTCTTT
abundance: -; j_gene: TRBJ2-1; d_gene: -; v_gene: TRBV12-2; CDR3aa: CASRLGRQLSSYNEQFF; CDR3nt: TGTGCAAGTCGCTTAGGACGACAGCTTAGCTCCTACAATGAGCAGTTCTTC
abundance: few; j_gene: TRBJ2-2; d_gene: TRBD2; v_gene: TRBV3-1; CDR3aa: CASSQSRLAGMTGELFF; CDR3nt: TGTGCCAGCAGCCAAAGTCGACTAGCGGGGATGACCGGGGAGCTGTTTTTT
abundance: -; j_gene: TRBJ1-5; d_gene: -; v_gene: TRBV11-2; CDR3aa: CASSLGGPGESYSNQPQHF; CDR3nt: TGTGCCAGCAGCTTAGGGGGGCCAGGGGAGTCTTATAGCAATCAGCCCCAGCATTTT
abundance: -; j_gene: TRBJ2-1; d_gene: TRBD2; v_gene: TRBV12-3/TRBV12-4; CDR3aa: CAFSLAWGLAGLPYNEQFF; CDR3nt: TGTGCCTTCAGTTTAGCCTGGGGACTAGCGGGGCTACCGTACAATGAGCAGTTCTTC
abundance: -; j_gene: TRBJ2-7; d_gene: TRBD1; v_gene: TRBV5-5; CDR3aa: CASSLAGTGIRYEQYF; CDR3nt: TGTGCCAGCAGCTTGGCCGGGACAGGGATCCGCTACGAGCAGTACTTC
abundance: -; j_gene: TRBJ2-1; d_gene: TRBD2; v_gene: TRBV4-2; CDR3aa: CASSQEASGGISEQFF; CDR3nt: TGTGCCAGCAGCCAAGAAGCTAGCGGGGGGATTTCCGAGCAGTTCTTC
abundance: -; j_gene: TRBJ2-7; d_gene: -; v_gene: TRBV20-1; CDR3aa: CCARILGRGVGSYEQYF; CDR3nt: TGCTGTGCTAGAATCCTGGGGCGAGGGGTAGGATCCTACGAGCAGTACTTC
abundance: -; j_gene: TRBJ2-3; d_gene: TRBD1; v_gene: TRBV5-1; CDR3aa: CASSFRDRGENTQYF; CDR3nt: TGCGCCAGCAGCTTCCGGGACAGGGGTGAAAATACGCAGTATTTT
abundance: -; j_gene: TRBJ1-6; d_gene: -; v_gene: TRBV6-4; CDR3aa: CASSGGQRSPLHF; CDR3nt: TGTGCCAGTTCGGGGGGGCAACGGTCACCCCTCCACTTT
abundance: few; j_gene: TRBJ2-2; d_gene: TRBD2; v_gene: TRBV20-1; CDR3aa: CSARDGRGGNTGELFF; CDR3nt: TGCAGTGCTAGAGATGGGCGGGGGGGTAACACCGGGGAGCTGTTTTTT
abundance: -; j_gene: TRBJ2-5; d_gene: -; v_gene: TRBV29-1; CDR3aa: CSVEVPGETQYF; CDR3nt: TGCAGCGTTGAAGTCCCCGGGGAGACCCAGTACTTC
abundance: few; j_gene: TRBJ2-7; d_gene: -; v_gene: TRBV5-1; CDR3aa: CASSTAPRYEQYF; CDR3nt: TGCGCCAGCAGCACCGCCCCCCGGTACGAGCAGTACTTC
abundance: -; j_gene: TRBJ2-1; d_gene: TRBD1; v_gene: TRBV6-5; CDR3aa: CASSTYRGRLKQFF; CDR3nt: TGTGCCAGCAGTACTTACAGGGGGCGATTAAAGCAGTTCTTC
abundance: few; j_gene: TRBJ2-1; d_gene: -; v_gene: TRBV27; CDR3aa: CASSFVTIGPREQFF; CDR3nt: TGTGCCAGCAGTTTTGTCACAATAGGTCCACGTGAGCAGTTCTTC
abundance: -; j_gene: TRBJ2-7; d_gene: -; v_gene: TRBV6-2/TRBV6-3; CDR3aa: CASSYYGGSSYEQYF; CDR3nt: TGTGCCAGCAGTTACTACGGAGGGTCTTCCTACGAGCAGTACTTC
abundance: -; j_gene: TRBJ2-1; d_gene: TRBD1; v_gene: TRBV29-1; CDR3aa: CSPEGGQGMGNEQFF; CDR3nt: TGCAGCCCTGAGGGGGGACAGGGGATGGGCAATGAGCAGTTCTTC
abundance: few; j_gene: TRBJ1-1; d_gene: -; v_gene: TRBV29-1; CDR3aa: CSVELRLNTEAFF; CDR3nt: TGCAGCGTTGAGCTCAGGCTGAACACTGAAGCTTTCTTT
abundance: once; j_gene: TRBJ1-6; d_gene: TRBD1; v_gene: TRBV10-3; CDR3aa: CAISERTGGGVGNSPLHF; CDR3nt: TGTGCCATCAGTGAACGGACAGGGGGAGGAGTAGGCAATTCACCCCTCCACTTT
abundance: few; j_gene: TRBJ2-1; d_gene: TRBD2; v_gene: TRBV20-1; CDR3aa: CSASPGLAGSEQFF; CDR3nt: TGCAGTGCTAGTCCGGGACTAGCGGGATCTGAGCAGTTCTTC
abundance: few; j_gene: TRBJ2-7; d_gene: TRBD1; v_gene: TRBV10-3; CDR3aa: CAIGLAGGQGVYEQYF; CDR3nt: TGTGCCATCGGGTTGGCAGGGGGACAGGGGGTCTACGAGCAGTACTTC